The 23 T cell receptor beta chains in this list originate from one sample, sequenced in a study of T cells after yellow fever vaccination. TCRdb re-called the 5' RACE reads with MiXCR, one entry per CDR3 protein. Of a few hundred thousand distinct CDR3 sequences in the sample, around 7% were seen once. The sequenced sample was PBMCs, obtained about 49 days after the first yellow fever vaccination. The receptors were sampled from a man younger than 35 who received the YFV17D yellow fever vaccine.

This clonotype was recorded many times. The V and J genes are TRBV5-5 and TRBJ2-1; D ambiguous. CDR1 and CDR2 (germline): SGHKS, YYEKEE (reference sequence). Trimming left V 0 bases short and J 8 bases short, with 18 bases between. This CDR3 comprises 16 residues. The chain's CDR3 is CASSLALVRSGYEQFF. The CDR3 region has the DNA TGTGCCAGCAGCTTGGCTTTGGTTCGGTCCGGCTATGAGCAGTTCTTC.

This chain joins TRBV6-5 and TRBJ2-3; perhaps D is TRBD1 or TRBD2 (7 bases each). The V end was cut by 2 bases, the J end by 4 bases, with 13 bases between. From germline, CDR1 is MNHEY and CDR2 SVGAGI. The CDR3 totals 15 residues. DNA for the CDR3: TGTGCCAGCAGTTACCAGGGGGGGGTCCCAGATACGCAGTATTTT. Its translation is CASSYQGGVPDTQYF.

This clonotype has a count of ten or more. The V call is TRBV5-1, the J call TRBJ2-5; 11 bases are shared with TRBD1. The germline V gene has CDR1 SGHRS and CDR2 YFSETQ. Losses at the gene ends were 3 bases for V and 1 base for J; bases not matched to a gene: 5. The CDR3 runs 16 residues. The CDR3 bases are TGCGCCAGCAGCTCCTTTGGGACAGGGGGCCAAGAGACCCAGTACTTC. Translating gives CASSSFGTGGQETQYF.

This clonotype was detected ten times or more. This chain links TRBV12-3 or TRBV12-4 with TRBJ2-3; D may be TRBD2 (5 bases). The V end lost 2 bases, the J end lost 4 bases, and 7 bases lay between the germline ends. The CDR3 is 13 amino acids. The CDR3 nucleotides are TGTGCCAGCAGTTTATGGGGAGCAGATACGCAGTATTTT. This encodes CASSLWGADTQYF.

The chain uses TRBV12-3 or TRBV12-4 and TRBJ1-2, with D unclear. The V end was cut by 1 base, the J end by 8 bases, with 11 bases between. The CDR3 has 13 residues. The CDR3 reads CASSLVTALGYTF. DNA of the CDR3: TGTGCCAGCAGTTTAGTTACAGCTCTGGGCTACACCTTC.

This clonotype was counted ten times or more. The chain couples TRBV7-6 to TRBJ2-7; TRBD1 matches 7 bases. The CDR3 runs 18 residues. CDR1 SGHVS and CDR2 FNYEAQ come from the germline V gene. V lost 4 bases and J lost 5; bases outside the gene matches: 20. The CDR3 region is CASSSGAGGRKKVDEQYF. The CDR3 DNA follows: TGTGCCAGCAGCTCTGGGGCAGGGGGAAGAAAAAAAGTCGACGAGCAGTACTTC.

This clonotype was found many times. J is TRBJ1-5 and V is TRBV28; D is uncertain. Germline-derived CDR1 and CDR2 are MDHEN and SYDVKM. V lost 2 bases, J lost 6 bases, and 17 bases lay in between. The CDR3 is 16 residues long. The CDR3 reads CASSLLGILPRQPQHF. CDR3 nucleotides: TGTGCCAGCAGTTTACTGGGGATACTACCGCGTCAGCCCCAGCATTTT.

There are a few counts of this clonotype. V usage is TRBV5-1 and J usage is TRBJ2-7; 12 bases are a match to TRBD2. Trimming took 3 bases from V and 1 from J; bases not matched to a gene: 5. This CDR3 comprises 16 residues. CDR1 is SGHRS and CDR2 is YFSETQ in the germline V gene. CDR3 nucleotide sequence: TGCGCCAGCAGCTCCGGACTAGCGGGGACTTCCTACGAGCAGTACGTC. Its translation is CASSSGLAGTSYEQYV.

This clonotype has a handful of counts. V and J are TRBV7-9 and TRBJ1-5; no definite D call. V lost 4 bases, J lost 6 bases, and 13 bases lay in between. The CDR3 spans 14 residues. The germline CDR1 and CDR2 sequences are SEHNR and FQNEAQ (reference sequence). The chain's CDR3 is CASSSGGFGQPQHF. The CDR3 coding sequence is TGTGCCAGCAGCTCAGGAGGCTTCGGTCAGCCCCAGCATTTT.

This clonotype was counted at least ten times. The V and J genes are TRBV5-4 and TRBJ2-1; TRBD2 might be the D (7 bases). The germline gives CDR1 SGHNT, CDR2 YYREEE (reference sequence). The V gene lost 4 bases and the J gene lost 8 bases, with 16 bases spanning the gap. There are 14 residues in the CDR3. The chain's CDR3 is CASSPLGGLHEQFF. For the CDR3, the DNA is TGTGCCAGCAGCCCCCTGGGGGGGCTCCATGAGCAGTTCTTC.

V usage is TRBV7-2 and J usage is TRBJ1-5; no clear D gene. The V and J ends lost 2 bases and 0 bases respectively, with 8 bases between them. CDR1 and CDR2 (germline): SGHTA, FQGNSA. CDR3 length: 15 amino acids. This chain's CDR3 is CASSLQVYSNQPQHF. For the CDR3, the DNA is TGTGCCAGCAGCTTACAGGTGTATAGCAATCAGCCCCAGCATTTT.

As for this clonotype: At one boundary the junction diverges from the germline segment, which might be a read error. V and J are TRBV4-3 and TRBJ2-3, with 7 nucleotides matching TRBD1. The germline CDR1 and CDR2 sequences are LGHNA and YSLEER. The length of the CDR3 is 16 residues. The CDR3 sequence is CASSQGHRGRTDTQYF. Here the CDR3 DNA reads TGCGCCAGCAGTCAAGGGCACAGGGGTAGAACAGATACGCAGTATTTT.

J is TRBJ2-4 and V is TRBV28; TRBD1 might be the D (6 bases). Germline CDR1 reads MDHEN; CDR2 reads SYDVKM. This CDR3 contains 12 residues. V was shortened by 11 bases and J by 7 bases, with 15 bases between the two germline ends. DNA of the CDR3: TGTGCCGGGGGACCTGGGGGCAACATTCAGTACTTC. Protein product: CAGGPGGNIQYF.

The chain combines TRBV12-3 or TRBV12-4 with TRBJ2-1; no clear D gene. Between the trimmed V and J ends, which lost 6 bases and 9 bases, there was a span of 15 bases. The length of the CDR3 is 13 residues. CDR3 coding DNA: TGTGCCAGCAGCTCAACTGGACGCTTTGAGCAGTTCTTC. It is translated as CASSSTGRFEQFF.

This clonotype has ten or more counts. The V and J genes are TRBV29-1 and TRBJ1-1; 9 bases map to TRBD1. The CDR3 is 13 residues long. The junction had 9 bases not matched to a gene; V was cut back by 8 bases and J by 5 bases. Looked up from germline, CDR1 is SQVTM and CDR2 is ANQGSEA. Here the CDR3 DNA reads TGCAGCTCCAACCACAGGGGGCATACTGAAGCTTTCTTT. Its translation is CSSNHRGHTEAFF.

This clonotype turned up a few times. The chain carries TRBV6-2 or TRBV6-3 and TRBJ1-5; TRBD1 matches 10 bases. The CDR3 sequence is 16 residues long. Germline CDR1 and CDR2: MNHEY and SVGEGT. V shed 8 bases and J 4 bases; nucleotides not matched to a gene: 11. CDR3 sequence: CASQKRDRGRNQPQHF. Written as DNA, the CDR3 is TGTGCCAGCCAAAAACGGGACAGGGGCCGTAATCAGCCCCAGCATTTT.

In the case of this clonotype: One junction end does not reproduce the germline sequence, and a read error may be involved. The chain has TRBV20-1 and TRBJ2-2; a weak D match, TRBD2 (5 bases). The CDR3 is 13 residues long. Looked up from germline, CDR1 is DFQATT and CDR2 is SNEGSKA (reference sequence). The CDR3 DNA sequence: TGCAGTGCTAGTCCGCCAAACACCGGGGAGCTGATTTTT. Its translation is CSASPPNTGELIF.

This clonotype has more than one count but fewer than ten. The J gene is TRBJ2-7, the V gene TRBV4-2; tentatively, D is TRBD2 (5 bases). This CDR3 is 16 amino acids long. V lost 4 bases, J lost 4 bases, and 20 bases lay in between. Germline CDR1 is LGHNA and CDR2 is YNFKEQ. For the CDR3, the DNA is TGTGCCAGCAGCCCCAGGCCCGAGACTACCTTTTACGAGCAGTACTTC. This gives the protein CASSPRPETTFYEQYF.

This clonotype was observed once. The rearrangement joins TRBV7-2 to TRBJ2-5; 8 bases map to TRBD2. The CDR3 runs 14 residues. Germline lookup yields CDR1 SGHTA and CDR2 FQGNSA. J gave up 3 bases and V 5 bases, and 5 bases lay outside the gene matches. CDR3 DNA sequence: TGTGCCAGCAGCCCGAGCGGGGGAAAAGAGACCCAGTACTTC. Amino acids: CASSPSGGKETQYF.

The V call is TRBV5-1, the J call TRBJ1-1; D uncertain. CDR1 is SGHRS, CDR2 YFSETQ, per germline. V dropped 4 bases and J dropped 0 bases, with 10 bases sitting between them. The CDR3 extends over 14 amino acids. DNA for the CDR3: TGCGCCAGCAGCATGCTAGGGATGAACACTGAAGCTTTCTTT. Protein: CASSMLGMNTEAFF.

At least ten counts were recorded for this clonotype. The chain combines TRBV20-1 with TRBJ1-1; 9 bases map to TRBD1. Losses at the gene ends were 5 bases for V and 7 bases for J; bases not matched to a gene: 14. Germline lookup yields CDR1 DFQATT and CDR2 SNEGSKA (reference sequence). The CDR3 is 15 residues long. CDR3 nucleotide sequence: TGCAGTGCTCCGGGACAGGGAGCAAATAAGCATGAAGCTTTCTTT. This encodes CSAPGQGANKHEAFF.

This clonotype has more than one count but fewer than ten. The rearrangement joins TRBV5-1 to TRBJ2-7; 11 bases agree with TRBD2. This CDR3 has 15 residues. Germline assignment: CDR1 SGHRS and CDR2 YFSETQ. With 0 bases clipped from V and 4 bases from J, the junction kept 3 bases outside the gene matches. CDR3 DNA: TGCGCCAGCAGCTTGGCTAGCGGGGGGTTATACGAGCAGTACGTC. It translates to CASSLASGGLYEQYV.

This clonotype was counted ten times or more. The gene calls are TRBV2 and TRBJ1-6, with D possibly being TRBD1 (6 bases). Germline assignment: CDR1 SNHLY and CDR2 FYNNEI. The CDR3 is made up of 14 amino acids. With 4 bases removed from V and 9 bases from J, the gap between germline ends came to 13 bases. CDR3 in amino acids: CASSAEQGISPLHF. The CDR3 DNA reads TGTGCCAGCAGTGCAGAGCAGGGGATTTCACCCCTCCACTTT.